These 13 T cell receptor beta chains came from one sample sequenced in a study of T cells in Graves' hyperthyroidism and ophthalmopathy. Amplification of TCR beta CDR3 regions used RNA as the template. First-round RT-PCR of the TCR CDR3 relied on the HTBI primer set. TCRdb fed the multiplex PCR reads into MiXCR, producing one record per CDR3 protein. The sample yields nearly 600,000 distinct CDR3 sequences, approximately 14% seen once. The sequenced sample consisted of blood. The receptors originated from a young woman with Graves' ophthalmopathy.

The sample holds a few counts of this clonotype. The genes are TRBV27 and TRBJ2-5, with D unresolved. This CDR3 is built from 13 residues. Germline lookup yields CDR1 MNHEY and CDR2 SMNVEV (reference sequence). V lost 2 bases and J lost 6, with 10 bases in between. Written as DNA, the CDR3 is TGTGCCAGCAGTTTAGGTAGGATGAAGACCCAGTACTTC. Its translation: CASSLGRMKTQYF.

This clonotype was counted ten times or more. The gene calls are TRBV12-3 or TRBV12-4 and TRBJ1-1; D is possibly TRBD1 (6 bases). Trimming took 7 bases from V and 1 from J, leaving 16 bases between them. The CDR3 is 15 amino acids. DNA of the CDR3: TGTGCCAGCACGGGGATGGGGGCGGGGAACACTGAAGCTTTCTTT. This encodes CASTGMGAGNTEAFF.

This clonotype was detected ten times or more. The chain is built from TRBV6-2 or TRBV6-3 and TRBJ1-1; no firm D call. This CDR3 is 14 amino acids long. From germline, CDR1 is MNHEY and CDR2 SVGEGT. Trimming took off 6 bases at V and 3 bases at J, with 14 bases between the two ends. The DNA of the CDR3 is TGTGCCAGCAGACCCGGGAGATGGGACACTGAAGCTTTCTTT. Translated: CASRPGRWDTEAFF.

V gene TRBV11-2 combines with J gene TRBJ2-2; 9 nucleotides match TRBD1. Trimming cost V 0 bases and J 6 bases; bases outside gene matches: 2. CDR3 length: 15 amino acids. Germline CDR1 and CDR2: SGHAT and FQNNGV. Here the CDR3 DNA reads TGTGCCAGCAGCTTAGAACAGGGGGCCCCCGGGGAGCTGTTTTTT. It encodes CASSLEQGAPGELFF.

This clonotype was observed many times. The chain is built from TRBV7-8 and TRBJ2-7; 7 nucleotides agree with TRBD1. CDR1 is SGHVS, CDR2 FQNEAQ, per germline. This CDR3 is built from 15 residues. V shed 5 bases, J shed 0 bases, and the junction held 7 bases outside the gene matches. CDR3 sequence reads: CASSELTGLSYEQYF. The CDR3 DNA follows: TGTGCCAGCAGCGAGTTGACAGGGCTCTCCTACGAGCAGTACTTC. The whole variable domain, filled in from reference TRBV7-8 and TRBJ2-7, reads GAGVSQSPRYKVAKRGQDVALRCDPISGHVSLFWYQQALGQGPEFLTYFQNEAQLDKSGLPSDRFFAERPEGSVSTLKIQRTQQEDSAVYLCASSELTGLSYEQYFGPGTRLTVT.

Only a few counts were recorded for this clonotype. The J gene is TRBJ2-3, the V gene TRBV24-1; maybe TRBD2 (6 bases). Between the trimmed V and J ends, which lost 1 base and 4 bases, there was a span of 11 bases. This CDR3 is built from 15 residues. The germline CDR1 and CDR2 sequences are KGHDR and SFDVKD. CDR3 in amino acids: CATSDFGGQADTQYF. In DNA form, the CDR3 reads TGTGCCACCAGTGATTTTGGAGGGCAAGCAGATACGCAGTATTTT.

This clonotype was counted a few times. The chain employs TRBV5-1 and TRBJ2-3; 12 bases map to TRBD2. V trimming: 6 bases; J trimming: 6 bases; junction bases outside the gene matches: 5. Germline CDR1 SGHRS, CDR2 YFSETQ. This CDR3 spans 14 amino acids. CDR3 nucleotides: TGCGCCAGCACTCTAGCGGGAGGGGCTGATACGCAGTATTTT. Amino acid sequence: CASTLAGGADTQYF.

This clonotype was counted ten times or more. This CDR3 reads CSGYLGRSTDTQYF. The DNA for the CDR3 is TGCAGCGGCTACTTGGGCCGAAGCACAGATACGCAGTATTTT. The chain employs TRBV29-1 and TRBJ2-3; D is undetermined. Germline V gene lookup returns CDR1 SQVTM and CDR2 ANQGSEA. With 7 bases removed from V and 0 bases from J, the gap between germline ends came to 14 bases. The CDR3 length is 14 residues.

Many counts were recorded for this clonotype. V gene TRBV7-2 combines with J gene TRBJ2-3; 9 bases align to TRBD1. CDR3 length: 17 residues. Germline V gene data show CDR1 as SGHTA and CDR2 as FQGNSA. V gave up 6 bases and J gave up 4 bases; unmatched junction bases: 14. The CDR3: CASSHTPGTGFSDTQYF. The CDR3 DNA reads as TGTGCCAGCAGTCATACCCCCGGGACAGGGTTTTCAGATACGCAGTATTTT.

The chain has TRBV12-3 or TRBV12-4 and TRBJ2-3, with 8 bases lining up with TRBD2. The junction had 7 bases not matched to a gene; V was cut back by 2 bases and J by 0 bases. The CDR3 extends over 17 amino acids. This CDR3 reads CASSLFQLADSTDTQYF. CDR3 nucleotide sequence: TGTGCCAGCAGTTTATTTCAACTAGCGGATAGCACAGATACGCAGTATTTT.

This clonotype came up many times. The CDR3 is CASSLQTVQETQYF. CDR3 in DNA: TGTGCCAGCAGCCTCCAGACAGTCCAAGAGACCCAGTACTTC. V gene TRBV7-2 combines with J gene TRBJ2-5; D might be TRBD1 (5 bases). Germline values: CDR1 SGHTA, CDR2 FQGNSA. Trimming pared 5 bases from V and 1 base from J, leaving 11 bases between. The CDR3 sequence is 14 residues long.

At least ten counts were recorded for this clonotype. This sequence joins TRBV7-9 and TRBJ1-5; TRBD1 might be the D (6 bases). The CDR3 runs 15 residues. Germline V lookup: CDR1 SEHNR, CDR2 FQNEAQ (reference sequence). V was shortened by 5 bases and J by 9 bases, with 20 bases between the two germline ends. CDR3 sequence reads: CASSGGRDGLGPQHF. The CDR3 nucleotides read TGTGCCAGCAGCGGGGGCAGGGACGGGCTTGGGCCCCAGCATTTT.

This clonotype turned up a few times. The chain uses TRBV6-2 or TRBV6-3 and TRBJ1-6, with D maybe TRBD1 (5 bases). The V end lost 4 bases, the J end lost 9 bases, and 19 bases lay between the germline ends. The CDR3 runs to 16 residues. Germline-derived CDR1 and CDR2 are MNHEY and SVGEGT. The DNA for the CDR3 is TGTGCCAGCAGTTTAAAACCAACAGGAATTGGTTCACCCCTCCACTTT. Translated: CASSLKPTGIGSPLHF.